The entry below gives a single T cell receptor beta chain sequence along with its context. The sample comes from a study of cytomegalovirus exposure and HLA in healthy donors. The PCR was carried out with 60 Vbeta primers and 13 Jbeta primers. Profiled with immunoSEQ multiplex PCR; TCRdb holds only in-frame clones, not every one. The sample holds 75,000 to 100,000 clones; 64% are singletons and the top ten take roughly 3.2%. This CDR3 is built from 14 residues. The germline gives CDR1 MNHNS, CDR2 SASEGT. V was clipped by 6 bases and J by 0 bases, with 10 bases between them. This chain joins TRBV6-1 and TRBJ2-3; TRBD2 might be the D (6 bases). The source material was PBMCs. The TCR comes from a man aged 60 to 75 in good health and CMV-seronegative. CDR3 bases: TGTGCCAGCAGGGCAGGGACTAGCACAGATACGCAGTATTTT. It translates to CASRAGTSTDTQYF.